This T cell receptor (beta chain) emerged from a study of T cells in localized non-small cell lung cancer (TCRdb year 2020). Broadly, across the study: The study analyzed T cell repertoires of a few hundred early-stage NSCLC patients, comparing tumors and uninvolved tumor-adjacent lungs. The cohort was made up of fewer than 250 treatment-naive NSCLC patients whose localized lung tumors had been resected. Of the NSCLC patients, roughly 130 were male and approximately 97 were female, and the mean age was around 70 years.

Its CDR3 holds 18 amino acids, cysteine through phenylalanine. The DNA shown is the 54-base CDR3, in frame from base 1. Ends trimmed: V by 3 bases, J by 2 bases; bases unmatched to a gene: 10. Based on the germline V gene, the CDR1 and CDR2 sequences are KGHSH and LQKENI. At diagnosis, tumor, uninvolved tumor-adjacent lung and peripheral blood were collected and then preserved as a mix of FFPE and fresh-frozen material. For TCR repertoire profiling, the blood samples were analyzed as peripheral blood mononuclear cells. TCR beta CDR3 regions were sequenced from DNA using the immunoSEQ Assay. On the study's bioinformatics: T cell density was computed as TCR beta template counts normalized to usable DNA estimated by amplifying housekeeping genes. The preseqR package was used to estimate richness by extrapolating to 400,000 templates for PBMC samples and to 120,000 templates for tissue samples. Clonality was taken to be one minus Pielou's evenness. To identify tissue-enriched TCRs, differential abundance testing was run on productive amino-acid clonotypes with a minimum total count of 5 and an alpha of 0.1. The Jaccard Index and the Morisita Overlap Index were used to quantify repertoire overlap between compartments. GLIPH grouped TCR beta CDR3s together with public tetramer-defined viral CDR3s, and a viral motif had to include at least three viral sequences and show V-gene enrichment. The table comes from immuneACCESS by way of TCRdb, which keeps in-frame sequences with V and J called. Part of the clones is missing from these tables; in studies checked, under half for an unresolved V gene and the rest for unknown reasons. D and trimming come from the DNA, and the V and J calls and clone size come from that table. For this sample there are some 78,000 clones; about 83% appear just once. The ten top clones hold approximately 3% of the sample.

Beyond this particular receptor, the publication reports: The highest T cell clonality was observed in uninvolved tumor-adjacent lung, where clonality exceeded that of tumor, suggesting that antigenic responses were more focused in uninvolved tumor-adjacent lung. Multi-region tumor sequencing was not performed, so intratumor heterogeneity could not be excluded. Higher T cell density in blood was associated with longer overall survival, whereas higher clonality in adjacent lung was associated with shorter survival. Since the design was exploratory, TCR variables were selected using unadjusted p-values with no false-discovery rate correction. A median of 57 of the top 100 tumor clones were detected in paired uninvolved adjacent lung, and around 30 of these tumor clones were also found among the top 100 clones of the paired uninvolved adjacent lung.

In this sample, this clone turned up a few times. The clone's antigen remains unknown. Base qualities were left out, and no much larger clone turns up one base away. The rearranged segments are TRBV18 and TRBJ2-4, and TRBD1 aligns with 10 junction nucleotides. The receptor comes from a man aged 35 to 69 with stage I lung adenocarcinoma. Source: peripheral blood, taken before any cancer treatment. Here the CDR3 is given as CASSPYSPGQGSKNIQYF. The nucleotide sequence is TGTGCCAGCTCACCGTATTCCCCGGGACAGGGGTCCAAAAACATTCAGTACTTC. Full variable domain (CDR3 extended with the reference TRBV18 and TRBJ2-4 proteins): NAGVMQNPRHLVRRRGQEARLRCSPMKGHSHVYWYRQLPEEGLKFMVYLQKENIIDESGMPKERFSAEFPKEGPSILRIQQVVRGDSAAYFCASSPYSPGQGSKNIQYFGAGTRLSVL.